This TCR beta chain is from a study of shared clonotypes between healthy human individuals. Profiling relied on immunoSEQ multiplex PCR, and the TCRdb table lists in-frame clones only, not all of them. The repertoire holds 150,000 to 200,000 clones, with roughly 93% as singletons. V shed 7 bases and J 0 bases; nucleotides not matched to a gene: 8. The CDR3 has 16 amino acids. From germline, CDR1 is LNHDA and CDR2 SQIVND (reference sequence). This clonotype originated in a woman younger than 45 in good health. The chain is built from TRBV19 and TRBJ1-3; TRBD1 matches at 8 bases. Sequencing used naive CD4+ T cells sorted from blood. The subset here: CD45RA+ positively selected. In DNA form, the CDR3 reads TGTGCCAGTAATGCTTGGACAGGGTCCTCTGGAAACACCATATATTTT. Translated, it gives CASNAWTGSSGNTIYF.